This is a list of T cell receptor beta chains from one sample in a study of OX40 agonist ivuxolimab in advanced cancers. The repertoire was sequenced with immunoSEQ multiplex PCR; TCRdb's copy has only in-frame clones and lacks some. Among roughly 86,000 clones listed, about 90% were seen once. The sequenced sample was CD4+ or CD8+ T cells sorted from blood, obtained in a trial of the OX40 agonist ivuxolimab. These receptors all stem from an adult with an advanced solid tumor such as melanoma, head and neck, liver or kidney cancer. Both conserved end residues are part of each CDR3. A D gene is named only where the DNA matches it firmly. Size is omitted from some rows. Given values are once, few, many or a class for expanded clones.

abundance: NA; v_gene: TRBV6-5; j_gene: TRBJ2-3; d_gene: NA; CDR3nt: TGTGCCAGCAGTTTCGATGGACCGAGCACAGATACGCAGTATTTT; CDR3aa: CASSFDGPSTDTQYF
abundance: once; v_gene: TRBV30; j_gene: TRBJ1-5; d_gene: TRBD1; CDR3nt: TGTGCCTGGAGTCACAGGGGGCTGGGCAATCAGCCCCAGCATTTT; CDR3aa: CAWSHRGLGNQPQHF
abundance: NA; v_gene: TRBV11-2; j_gene: TRBJ2-5; d_gene: NA; CDR3nt: TGTGCCAGCAAGGCCCCCACCGCCAGGACCCAGTACTTC; CDR3aa: CASKAPTARTQYF
abundance: NA; v_gene: TRBV29-1; j_gene: TRBJ2-5; d_gene: NA; CDR3nt: TGCAGCGTCGAACAAGAGACCCAGTACTTC; CDR3aa: CSVEQETQYF
abundance: NA; v_gene: TRBV11-2; j_gene: TRBJ1-1; d_gene: NA; CDR3nt: TGTGCCAGCAGCCCTGGGGGGGGCGGGTATGGTGAAGCTTTCTTT; CDR3aa: CASSPGGGGYGEAFF
abundance: NA; v_gene: TRBV11-1; j_gene: TRBJ2-2; d_gene: TRBD1; CDR3nt: TGTGCCAGCAGCTTGAGACAGGGTGGTGGAGCCGGGGAGCTGTTTTTT; CDR3aa: CASSLRQGGGAGELFF
abundance: NA; v_gene: TRBV5-1; j_gene: TRBJ1-2; d_gene: NA; CDR3nt: TGCGCCAGCAGCTCGGCCCCGGACTATGGCTACACCTTC; CDR3aa: CASSSAPDYGYTF
abundance: NA; v_gene: TRBV2; j_gene: TRBJ1-1; d_gene: NA; CDR3nt: TGTGCCAGCAGTCCGCGGGTACAGAGCTCTGAAGCTTTCTTT; CDR3aa: CASSPRVQSSEAFF
abundance: few; v_gene: TRBV5-6; j_gene: TRBJ2-5; d_gene: NA; CDR3nt: TGTGCCAGCAGCTTAGGGGTTGGACTTGCGGAGACCCAGTACTTC; CDR3aa: CASSLGVGLAETQYF
abundance: NA; v_gene: TRBV7-2; j_gene: TRBJ2-3; d_gene: NA; CDR3nt: TGTGCCAGCAGCCCACCCTTTCGTGCGGTCAGAAGCACAGATACGCAGTATTTT; CDR3aa: CASSPPFRAVRSTDTQYF
abundance: NA; v_gene: TRBV11-2; j_gene: TRBJ1-3; d_gene: NA; CDR3nt: TGTGCCAGCAGCTTCAGTTTCGGGAGAGCCTCTGGAAACACCATATATTTT; CDR3aa: CASSFSFGRASGNTIYF
abundance: NA; v_gene: TRBV30; j_gene: TRBJ2-2; d_gene: NA; CDR3nt: TGTGCCTGGAGTCCCCCCCGGACAGCTAACACCGGGGAGCTGTTTTTT; CDR3aa: CAWSPPRTANTGELFF
abundance: NA; v_gene: TRBV7-2; j_gene: TRBJ2-1; d_gene: NA; CDR3nt: TGTGCCAGCACCCTCCTCACTAGTATTGAGCAGTTCTTC; CDR3aa: CASTLLTSIEQFF
abundance: NA; v_gene: TRBV27; j_gene: TRBJ2-1; d_gene: NA; CDR3nt: TGTGCCAGCAGCCGACTGGGTGAGCAGTTCTTC; CDR3aa: CASSRLGEQFF
abundance: NA; v_gene: TRBV7-8; j_gene: TRBJ2-3; d_gene: NA; CDR3nt: TGTGCCAGCAGCCCCCGGGGTAGCGATACAGATACGCAGTATTTT; CDR3aa: CASSPRGSDTDTQYF
abundance: NA; v_gene: TRBV5-6; j_gene: TRBJ2-3; d_gene: NA; CDR3nt: TGTGCCAGCAGCTTGATTGGGGGCACAGATACGCAGTATTTT; CDR3aa: CASSLIGGTDTQYF
abundance: NA; v_gene: TRBV5-1; j_gene: TRBJ2-7; d_gene: NA; CDR3nt: TGCGCCAGCAGCACCACGGGACGGTACTACGAGCAGTACTTC; CDR3aa: CASSTTGRYYEQYF
abundance: NA; v_gene: TRBV10-2; j_gene: TRBJ1-1; d_gene: NA; CDR3nt: TGCGCCAGCAGCTCGGGGGCTGGAAAGAACACTGAAGCTTTCTTT; CDR3aa: CASSSGAGKNTEAFF
abundance: NA; v_gene: TRBV4-1; j_gene: TRBJ2-7; d_gene: NA; CDR3nt: TGCGCCAGCAGCCTAGACAGGATTCTTTACGAGCAGTACTTC; CDR3aa: CASSLDRILYEQYF
abundance: NA; v_gene: TRBV5-1; j_gene: TRBJ2-1; d_gene: TRBD2; CDR3nt: TGCGCCAGCAATAGAGCGGGAGGGGCTAGCTCCTACAATGAGCAGTTCTTC; CDR3aa: CASNRAGGASSYNEQFF
abundance: NA; v_gene: TRBV19; j_gene: TRBJ2-7; d_gene: NA; CDR3nt: TGTGCCAGTAGTAGTCAAGGGGCCTACGAGCAGTACTTC; CDR3aa: CASSSQGAYEQYF
abundance: NA; v_gene: TRBV28; j_gene: TRBJ1-1; d_gene: NA; CDR3nt: TGTGCCAGCAGTCCGGAGGGAAGGGGCCACACTGAAGCTTTCTTT; CDR3aa: CASSPEGRGHTEAFF
abundance: NA; v_gene: TRBV29-1; j_gene: TRBJ1-4; d_gene: NA; CDR3nt: TGCAGCGTTGAAGGTGGGGAAAAACTGTTTTTT; CDR3aa: CSVEGGEKLFF
abundance: NA; v_gene: TRBV10-1; j_gene: TRBJ2-2; d_gene: TRBD2; CDR3nt: TGCGCCAGCAGGGACGGGACTAGGACCGGGGAGCTGTTTTTT; CDR3aa: CASRDGTRTGELFF
abundance: NA; v_gene: TRBV18; j_gene: TRBJ2-3; d_gene: TRBD1; CDR3nt: TGTGCCAGCTCACCGACAGGGCTTAGCACAGATACGCAGTATTTT; CDR3aa: CASSPTGLSTDTQYF
abundance: NA; v_gene: TRBV28; j_gene: TRBJ2-7; d_gene: NA; CDR3nt: TGTGCCAGCACCCAAGGGGGGCTCTCCTACGAGCAGTACTTC; CDR3aa: CASTQGGLSYEQYF
abundance: NA; v_gene: TRBV30; j_gene: TRBJ1-6; d_gene: NA; CDR3nt: TGTGCCTGGAGTCTAACAGGGAATTCACCCCTCCACTTT; CDR3aa: CAWSLTGNSPLHF
abundance: NA; v_gene: TRBV30; j_gene: TRBJ1-3; d_gene: NA; CDR3nt: TGTGCCTGGAGTGGGAGGTTGACCTCTGGAAACACCATATATTTT; CDR3aa: CAWSGRLTSGNTIYF
abundance: NA; v_gene: TRBV29-1; j_gene: TRBJ2-7; d_gene: NA; CDR3nt: TGCAGCGTGCAGGACGGGACCTACGAGCAGTACTTC; CDR3aa: CSVQDGTYEQYF
abundance: NA; v_gene: TRBV19; j_gene: TRBJ2-3; d_gene: TRBD2; CDR3nt: TGTGCCAGTAGTATCGGCGGGAGGGCCGGTGCAGATACGCAGTATTTT; CDR3aa: CASSIGGRAGADTQYF
abundance: NA; v_gene: TRBV29-1; j_gene: TRBJ2-1; d_gene: TRBD2; CDR3nt: TGCAGCGCTTTAGGACAGGCCAGGGGACTAGCGAGCAGCAATGAGCAGTTCTTC; CDR3aa: CSALGQARGLASSNEQFF
abundance: once; v_gene: TRBV11-2; j_gene: TRBJ2-7; d_gene: NA; CDR3nt: TGTGCCAGCAGCAAAACCCCGGGCAATAGTGACGAGCAGTACTTC; CDR3aa: CASSKTPGNSDEQYF
abundance: NA; v_gene: TRBV28; j_gene: TRBJ1-1; d_gene: TRBD1; CDR3nt: TGTGCCAGCAGTTTTGGGGACAGGGTCACTGAAGCTTTCTTT; CDR3aa: CASSFGDRVTEAFF
abundance: NA; v_gene: TRBV5-1; j_gene: TRBJ1-1; d_gene: TRBD1; CDR3nt: TGCGCCAGCAGCTTGCAACCGGTACAGGGGTCCACTGAAGCTTTCTTT; CDR3aa: CASSLQPVQGSTEAFF
abundance: NA; v_gene: TRBV4-1; j_gene: TRBJ1-2; d_gene: TRBD1; CDR3nt: TGCGCCAGCCCCACCCCGGGACAGGCCACCCTGACAACGGTTGGCTACACCTTC; CDR3aa: CASPTPGQATLTTVGYTF
abundance: NA; v_gene: TRBV5-6; j_gene: TRBJ2-4; d_gene: NA; CDR3nt: TGTGCCAGCAGCCGGCTCACCCAAGTAGCCAAAAACATTCAGTACTTC; CDR3aa: CASSRLTQVAKNIQYF
abundance: NA; v_gene: TRBV28; j_gene: TRBJ1-1; d_gene: TRBD1; CDR3nt: TGTGCCGGGAACAGGGGGCGGACCCCGAACACTGAAGCTTTCTTT; CDR3aa: CAGNRGRTPNTEAFF
abundance: NA; v_gene: TRBV4-2; j_gene: TRBJ2-5; d_gene: NA; CDR3nt: TGTGCCAGCAGCCAAGACAGAGCGGGCGAAGAGACCCAGTACTTC; CDR3aa: CASSQDRAGEETQYF
abundance: NA; v_gene: TRBV9; j_gene: TRBJ2-3; d_gene: TRBD1; CDR3nt: TGTGCCAGCAGCCTAAGGTCAGGACAGGGGGTGAGCACAGATACGCAGTATTTT; CDR3aa: CASSLRSGQGVSTDTQYF
abundance: NA; v_gene: TRBV6-5; j_gene: TRBJ2-3; d_gene: TRBD2; CDR3nt: TGTGCCAGCAGTTCGCGACTAGCGGGAGCGGATACGCAGTATTTT; CDR3aa: CASSSRLAGADTQYF
abundance: NA; v_gene: TRBV5-8; j_gene: TRBJ1-6; d_gene: TRBD1; CDR3nt: TGTGCCAGCAGCTGGGTGGACAGGGTTGATTCACCCCTCCACTTT; CDR3aa: CASSWVDRVDSPLHF
abundance: NA; v_gene: TRBV5-1; j_gene: TRBJ2-7; d_gene: NA; CDR3nt: TGCGCCAGCAGTCTAGGGGCAGTGGTCGACGAGCAGTACTTC; CDR3aa: CASSLGAVVDEQYF
abundance: NA; v_gene: TRBV10-1; j_gene: TRBJ2-3; d_gene: TRBD2; CDR3nt: TGCGCCAGCCCCCAAAAGGCTAGCGGGAGGCATTCCCCTAGCACAGATACGCAGTATTTT; CDR3aa: CASPQKASGRHSPSTDTQYF
abundance: once; v_gene: TRBV5-4; j_gene: TRBJ2-2; d_gene: TRBD2; CDR3nt: TGTGCCAGCAGCCCGGGGGGACTTCAGTCCGCGAACACCGGGGAGCTGTTTTTT; CDR3aa: CASSPGGLQSANTGELFF
abundance: NA; v_gene: TRBV19; j_gene: TRBJ2-3; d_gene: NA; CDR3nt: TGTGCCAGTAGTGTCTTAGGTGATACGCAGTATTTT; CDR3aa: CASSVLGDTQYF
abundance: once; v_gene: TRBV27; j_gene: TRBJ2-3; d_gene: TRBD2; CDR3nt: TGTGCCAGCAGTTCTTCCTTTCCTCTAGCGGGGCTCACAGATACGCAGTATTTT; CDR3aa: CASSSSFPLAGLTDTQYF
abundance: NA; v_gene: TRBV7-8; j_gene: TRBJ2-3; d_gene: NA; CDR3nt: TGTGCCAGCAGCAATTCGAGGGACAACCCTCCCACAGATACGCAGTATTTT; CDR3aa: CASSNSRDNPPTDTQYF
abundance: NA; v_gene: TRBV28; j_gene: TRBJ1-5; d_gene: NA; CDR3nt: TGTGCCAGCAGTTTATTCGCCCATGGACAGCCCCAGCATTTT; CDR3aa: CASSLFAHGQPQHF
abundance: NA; v_gene: TRBV4-1; j_gene: TRBJ2-3; d_gene: TRBD2; CDR3nt: TGCGCCAGCAGCCAAGAAGCGGGAACCCGCACAGATACGCAGTATTTT; CDR3aa: CASSQEAGTRTDTQYF
abundance: NA; v_gene: TRBV7-3; j_gene: TRBJ2-2; d_gene: TRBD2; CDR3nt: TGTGCCAGCAGCCTAGCGGGAGGGGAGCTGTTTTTT; CDR3aa: CASSLAGGELFF
abundance: NA; v_gene: TRBV11-2; j_gene: TRBJ1-1; d_gene: TRBD1; CDR3nt: TGTGCCAGCAGCCCGCGACAGGGGGCGGGCGCTTTCTTT; CDR3aa: CASSPRQGAGAFF
abundance: NA; v_gene: TRBV28; j_gene: TRBJ2-7; d_gene: NA; CDR3nt: TGTGCCACCAAGCGGCTAGCGAGTCACGAGCAGTACTTC; CDR3aa: CATKRLASHEQYF